These 5 T cell receptor beta chains share one sample of origin, sequenced in a study of cytomegalovirus exposure and HLA in healthy donors. 60 Vbeta and 13 Jbeta primers were used in PCR. Produced via immunoSEQ multiplex PCR; TCRdb's table is partial and in-frame only. This sample contains roughly 120,000 clones. Specimen: PBMCs. Receptors originate from a man in his thirties or forties in good health and CMV-seronegative.

V gene TRBV25-1 combines with J gene TRBJ2-5; 7 bases fit TRBD2. The germline gives CDR1 MGHDK, CDR2 SYGVNS. This CDR3 is built from 15 residues. V lost 7 bases and J lost 10; bases outside the gene matches: 18. The CDR3 nucleotides are TGTGCCAGCACCCCATGGGGGGGAGGCCATGAAGGCCAGTACTTC. Translated: CASTPWGGGHEGQYF. Full variable domain (rest looked up from reference TRBV25-1 and TRBJ2-5): EADIYQTPRYLVIGTGKKITLECSQTMGHDKMYWYQQDPGMELHLIHYSYGVNSTEKGDLSSESTVSRIRTEHFPLTLESARPSHTSQYLCASTPWGGGHEGQYFGPGTRLLVL.

The CDR3 protein is CASSRQGHTEAFF. CDR3 bases: TGTGCCAGCAGTCGACAGGGGCACACTGAAGCTTTCTTT. The chain couples TRBV7-2 to TRBJ1-1; 8 positions agree with TRBD1. The CDR3 totals 13 residues. Germline V gives CDR1 SGHTA, CDR2 FQGNSA. The ends lost 6 bases at V and 3 bases at J; junction bases unmatched: 3.

This chain links TRBV2 with TRBJ2-5; tentative D call: TRBD1 (5 bases). V shed 11 bases and J shed 5 bases, with 18 bases lying between them. Germline V CDR1 and CDR2: SNHLY, FYNNEI. The CDR3 consists of 13 residues. The CDR3 here is CAAGAQSAETQYF. The CDR3 nucleotides read TGTGCCGCTGGGGCTCAGAGTGCCGAGACCCAGTACTTC.

The gene calls are TRBV5-1 and TRBJ2-1; TRBD2 agrees at 11 bases. This CDR3 region has 16 residues. Unmatched junction bases numbered 9, after V lost 4 bases and J lost 6 bases. The germline gives CDR1 SGHRS, CDR2 YFSETQ. CDR3 protein: CASSVASGGSPNEQFF. The CDR3 bases are TGCGCCAGCAGCGTTGCTAGCGGGGGGTCTCCCAATGAGCAGTTCTTC.

The chain links TRBV5-1 to TRBJ1-4; D unclear. The V end lost 0 bases, the J end lost 1 base, and 10 bases lay between the germline ends. The germline gives CDR1 SGHRS, CDR2 YFSETQ. The CDR3 has 16 amino acids. In nucleotides, the CDR3 is TGCGCCAGCAGCTTGGGCCGAACGGGAACTAATGAAAAACTGTTTTTT. The encoded protein is CASSLGRTGTNEKLFF. Supplemented by reference TRBV5-1 and TRBJ1-4, the full variable domain reads KAGVTQTPRYLIKTRGQQVTLSCSPISGHRSVSWYQQTPGQGLQFLFEYFSETQRNKGNFPGRFSGRQFSNSRSEMNVSTLELGDSALYLCASSLGRTGTNEKLFFGSGTQLSVL.